The clone carrying this T cell receptor (beta chain) was found a few times. The sample originates from a study of control samples from healthy donors and cancer patients. The CDR3 runs to 14 residues. Germline V gene sequence: CDR1 SGHTA, CDR2 FQGNSA. V trimming: 4 bases; J trimming: 9 bases; junction bases outside the gene matches: 4. The assay was immunoSEQ multiplex PCR, and TCRdb's table has in-frame clones only and misses some. The sample carries 150,000 to 200,000 clones, roughly 92% recorded once. The sample taken for sequencing was blood. The sequence was obtained from a man aged 30-40 years in good health. The rearrangement links TRBV7-2 to TRBJ1-6; 9 bases match TRBD1. The CDR3 region has the DNA TGTGCCAGCAGCTGGGACAGGGCTGGTTCACCCCTCCACTTT. As protein: CASSWDRAGSPLHF.